The clone carrying this TCR beta chain was counted only a few times. Its specificity is not known. Described time point: patch test 2, 6 weeks after DPC sensitization. Treatment: therapeutic diphenylcyclopropenone sensitization with weekly scalp DPC. In TCRdb, the RACE reads were re-called with MiXCR into one record per CDR3 protein. The sample includes fewer than 150,000 distinct CDR3 sequences, approximately 12% seen only once; the top ten take 1.4%. This sample stems from a study of human T cells and chemical hapten exposure. General study points: Expanded TCRs made up significantly more big CDR3 similarity clusters than controls did.

Trimming removed 6 bases from V and 4 bases from J, with 12 bases in between. CDR3 length equals 13 residues. CDR1 and CDR2 (germline): LNHDA, SQIVND (reference sequence). This TCR was sampled from a woman in her 50s with alopecia areata. Some clones in this sample may be carry-over from other donors' samples. Source: whole blood, taken in connection with sensitization to the hapten diphenylcyclopropenone (DPC). The chain is built from TRBV19 and TRBJ1-1, with a weak D call TRBD1 (6 bases). Here the CDR3 reads CASRPQGGTEAFF. CDR3 nucleotide sequence: TGTGCCAGTAGACCACAGGGAGGCACTGAAGCTTTCTTT.